A selection of T cell receptor beta chains follows, all from one sample in a study of regulatory T cells in long-lasting Graves disease. TCRdb recomputed calls from the multiplex PCR reads with MiXCR, one row per CDR3 protein. The table includes about half a million distinct CDR3 sequences, around a fifth detected once. The sequencing here drew on peripheral blood mononuclear cells (PBMCs), taken when the disease was refractory, from a patient treated with antithyroid drugs. These receptors all come from a female donor with Graves disease. The CDR3 runs from the conserved cysteine through the conserved F or W. The D gene is left open where the match is weak. Only some rows state a clone size, as once, few, many or a class for expanded clones.

v_gene	j_gene	abundance	d_gene	CDR3aa	CDR3nt
TRBV13	TRBJ2-5	many	TRBD2	CASSFGTSGRETQYF	TGTGCCAGCAGCTTCGGGACTAGCGGCAGGGAGACCCAGTACTTC
TRBV20-1	TRBJ1-5	NA	NA	CSADPNRENQPQHF	TGCAGTGCCGACCCCAACAGGGAGAATCAGCCCCAGCATTTT
TRBV29-1	TRBJ2-5	few	TRBD1	CSVTGTGRETQYF	TGCAGCGTTACCGGGACAGGGAGGGAGACCCAGTACTTC
TRBV3-1	TRBJ1-1	few	NA	CASSRWVEDTEAFF	TGTGCCAGCAGCCGATGGGTTGAGGACACTGAAGCTTTCTTT
TRBV28	TRBJ2-6	many	TRBD1	CASGLTGAGANVLTF	TGTGCCAGCGGGTTAACAGGGGCCGGGGCCAACGTCCTGACTTTC
TRBV7-9	TRBJ1-4	few	NA	CASSFPIFGQFNEKLFF	TGTGCCAGCAGCTTCCCCATTTTTGGACAGTTTAATGAAAAACTGTTTTTT
TRBV20-1	TRBJ2-7	NA	TRBD2	CSARDWAREGLGTYEQYF	TGCAGTGCTAGAGATTGGGCGCGGGAGGGCCTCGGAACCTACGAGCAGTACTTC
TRBV20-1	TRBJ1-6	NA	NA	CSAQGLYNSPLHF	TGCAGTGCCCAGGGTCTTTATAATTCACCCCTCCACTTT
TRBV29-1	TRBJ1-1	NA	NA	CSVEGKGGEAFF	TGCAGCGTTGAAGGCAAGGGCGGAGAAGCTTTCTTT
TRBV7-2	TRBJ2-5	many	TRBD2	CASSLTSAGETQYF	TGTGCCAGCAGCTTGACTAGCGCCGGAGAGACCCAGTACTTC
TRBV10-1	TRBJ2-2	few	NA	CASSAVTTNTGELFF	TGCGCCAGCAGTGCCGTGACTACCAACACCGGGGAGCTGTTTTTT
TRBV12-3/TRBV12-4	TRBJ1-5	many	TRBD1	CASRDGTATQPQHF	TGTGCCAGCAGAGACGGGACAGCGACTCAGCCCCAGCATTTT